This is a list of T cell receptor beta chains from one sample in a study of OX40 agonist ivuxolimab in advanced cancers. Libraries were prepared by immunoSEQ multiplex PCR; TCRdb keeps only in-frame clonotypes and omits some of them. The repertoire holds about 68,000 clones, with 88% as singletons. The input for sequencing was CD4+ or CD8+ T cells sorted from blood, taken in a trial of the OX40 agonist ivuxolimab. These receptors all come from an adult with an advanced solid tumor such as melanoma, head and neck, liver or kidney cancer. The CDR3 runs from the conserved cysteine through the conserved F or W. The order of the fields is D gene, clone size, J gene, V gene, CDR3 DNA, CDR3 protein. A D gene is named only where the DNA matches it firmly. The listing skips clone size in some rows; elsewhere it reads once, few, many or a size class.

D: NA; size: few; J: TRBJ2-2; V: TRBV9; DNA: TGTGCCAGCAGCCTTGGGGGGCCGCACACCGGGGAGCTGTTTTTT; CDR3: CASSLGGPHTGELFF
D: NA; size: NA; J: TRBJ2-5; V: TRBV9; DNA: TGTGCCAGCAGCGCTCAGGGGTCGCAGGGAGAGACCCAGTACTTC; CDR3: CASSAQGSQGETQYF
D: NA; size: few; J: TRBJ2-3; V: TRBV27; DNA: TGTGCCAGCAGACTGATGGGTCTGAGACAGGGCACAGATACGCAGTATTTT; CDR3: CASRLMGLRQGTDTQYF
D: TRBD1; size: NA; J: TRBJ1-2; V: TRBV9; DNA: TGTGCCAGCAGCGCCCGGGACAGGGGGTACTCTGGCTACACCTTC; CDR3: CASSARDRGYSGYTF
D: NA; size: NA; J: TRBJ1-2; V: TRBV5-1; DNA: TGCGCCAGCAGCTTTGAACAGGGCTTAGACTATGGCTACACCTTC; CDR3: CASSFEQGLDYGYTF
D: NA; size: NA; J: TRBJ2-1; V: TRBV18; DNA: TGTGCCAGCTCACCCCGGTGGGATGAGCAGTTCTTC; CDR3: CASSPRWDEQFF
D: NA; size: once; J: TRBJ1-1; V: TRBV7-8; DNA: TGTGCCAGCAGCTTAGACCATAACACTGAAGCTTTCTTT; CDR3: CASSLDHNTEAFF
D: TRBD1; size: NA; J: TRBJ1-2; V: TRBV19; DNA: TGTGCCAGTAGTGACAGGGGAGATATCTATGGCTACACCTTC; CDR3: CASSDRGDIYGYTF
D: NA; size: NA; J: TRBJ2-5; V: TRBV19; DNA: TGTGCCAGTAGGGGGTCTGAAGAGACCCAGTACTTC; CDR3: CASRGSEETQYF
D: TRBD1; size: NA; J: TRBJ2-3; V: TRBV10-2; DNA: TGCGCCAGTCTAGGGGGCGGCACAGATACGCAGTATTTT; CDR3: CASLGGGTDTQYF
D: NA; size: once; J: TRBJ2-7; V: TRBV2; DNA: TGTGCCAGCAGCACGCAAGGTAGGGGTTCCTACGAGCAGTACTTC; CDR3: CASSTQGRGSYEQYF
D: TRBD2; size: NA; J: TRBJ2-1; V: TRBV6-1; DNA: TGTGCCAGCAGTGATTGGTCTAGCGGGCGGTACAATGAGCAGTTCTTC; CDR3: CASSDWSSGRYNEQFF
D: NA; size: NA; J: TRBJ2-7; V: TRBV5-8; DNA: TGTGCCAGCAGGACTTGGCCGGGACTCTACGGGACGAAGCAGTACTTC; CDR3: CASRTWPGLYGTKQYF
D: NA; size: NA; J: TRBJ1-4; V: TRBV27; DNA: TGTGCCAGCAGTTTATCTCCGGACCACGGAAAACTGTTTTTT; CDR3: CASSLSPDHGKLFF
D: TRBD2; size: NA; J: TRBJ2-7; V: TRBV4-1; DNA: TGCGCCAGCAGCCAAGTGGGGACTAGCGGGACCTACGAGCAGTACTTC; CDR3: CASSQVGTSGTYEQYF
D: TRBD1; size: NA; J: TRBJ2-5; V: TRBV18; DNA: TGTGCCAGCTCACTCGGAACAGGGGGCGAAGAGACCCAGTACTTC; CDR3: CASSLGTGGEETQYF
D: TRBD2; size: NA; J: TRBJ2-6; V: TRBV27; DNA: TGTGCCAGCAGACTAGTAGCGGGAGCTGGGGCCAACGTCCTGACTTTC; CDR3: CASRLVAGAGANVLTF
D: TRBD2; size: NA; J: TRBJ2-7; V: TRBV5-1; DNA: TGCGCCAGCAGCTTGGCGACTAGCGGGTACTTCGATGAGCAGTACTTC; CDR3: CASSLATSGYFDEQYF
D: NA; size: NA; J: TRBJ2-7; V: TRBV6-1; DNA: TGTGCCAGCAGTGCCCCGACGGTACCCTACGAGCAGTACTTC; CDR3: CASSAPTVPYEQYF
D: TRBD1; size: NA; J: TRBJ2-7; V: TRBV5-5; DNA: TGTGCCAGCAGCCTAGACAGGGGGTACGAGCAGTACTTC; CDR3: CASSLDRGYEQYF
D: TRBD2; size: NA; J: TRBJ2-3; V: TRBV29-1; DNA: TGCAGCGTTGTATCGGGGGGATACACAGATACGCAGTATTTT; CDR3: CSVVSGGYTDTQYF
D: NA; size: NA; J: TRBJ1-1; V: TRBV19; DNA: TGTGCCAGTAGTATAGTATGGCGGGGGGCCAAAACTGAAGCTTTCTTT; CDR3: CASSIVWRGAKTEAFF
D: TRBD2; size: NA; J: TRBJ2-7; V: TRBV6-5; DNA: TGTGCCAGCAGTTCGAGCGGGAGTGCCCACGAGCAGTACTTC; CDR3: CASSSSGSAHEQYF